Following are 26 T cell receptor beta chains from one sample sequenced in a study of blood T cell repertoires in COVID-19. The protocol was immunoSEQ multiplex PCR, while the TCRdb copy is restricted to in-frame clones and leaves out a portion. The sample records tens of thousands of clones, about 76% being singletons. Sequenced material: peripheral blood. The receptor set was obtained from an elderly woman with active or convalescent COVID-19.

The chain uses TRBV5-5 and TRBJ2-3, with D unclear. Germline CDR1 is SGHKS and CDR2 is YYEKEE (reference sequence). Trimming stripped 2 bases from V and 0 bases from J, with 7 bases between. This CDR3 has 14 residues. The CDR3 loop is CASSFGDSTDTQYF. CDR3 coding DNA: TGTGCCAGCAGCTTTGGAGATAGCACAGATACGCAGTATTTT.

The sample holds a few counts of this clone. This chain connects TRBV6-5 to TRBJ1-6; D not certain. Trimming removed 5 bases from V and 0 bases from J, with 2 bases in between. CDR1 MNHEY and CDR2 SVGAGI come from the germline V gene. The CDR3 has 13 residues. CDR3 in DNA: TGTGCCAGCAGTCGCTCCTATAATTCACCCCTCCACTTT. It translates to CASSRSYNSPLHF.

V gene TRBV6-2 or TRBV6-3 combines with J gene TRBJ1-1; possible D gene TRBD1, 5 bases. The length of the CDR3 is 12 residues. From germline, CDR1 is MNHEY and CDR2 SVGEGT. V was trimmed by 5 bases and J by 6 bases, leaving 10 bases between them. CDR3 loop: CASSQGDSEAFF. CDR3 coding DNA: TGTGCCAGCAGTCAAGGGGACTCTGAAGCTTTCTTT.

The chain couples TRBV12-3 or TRBV12-4 to TRBJ2-3; D is unclear. Trimming stripped 6 bases from V and 1 base from J, with 5 bases between. This CDR3 is 12 amino acids long. The chain's CDR3 is CASSLRTDTQYF. CDR3 coding DNA: TGTGCCAGCAGCCTACGCACAGATACGCAGTATTTT.

The CDR3 sequence: CASSEEPLRSTEAFF. The CDR3, as DNA: TGTGCCAGCAGTGAAGAACCACTTAGGAGCACTGAAGCTTTCTTT. The J gene is TRBJ1-1, the V gene TRBV6-1; no clear D. Germline V gives CDR1 MNHNS, CDR2 SASEGT. This CDR3 is 15 amino acids long. The V gene lost 1 base and the J gene lost 4 bases, with 13 bases spanning the gap.

The chain combines TRBV9 with TRBJ2-3, with D maybe TRBD2 (6 bases). Germline V gene sequence: CDR1 SGDLS, CDR2 YYNGEE. V dropped 7 bases and J dropped 2 bases, with 14 bases sitting between them. This CDR3 is 14 amino acids long. CDR3 in amino acids: CASSPGVLTDTQYF. For the CDR3, the DNA is TGTGCCAGCTCACCGGGGGTACTCACAGATACGCAGTATTTT.

The rearrangement joins TRBV2 to TRBJ2-5, with D possibly being TRBD1 (5 bases). This CDR3 spans 15 amino acids. Trimming pared 4 bases from V and 1 base from J, leaving 13 bases between. Germline lookup yields CDR1 SNHLY and CDR2 FYNNEI. The CDR3 reads CASSVQATSQETQYF. The CDR3 nucleotides read TGTGCCAGCAGTGTACAGGCGACCTCCCAAGAGACCCAGTACTTC.

This clone was recorded once. The chain links TRBV30 to TRBJ2-7; 7 bases agree with TRBD1. Trimming took 8 bases from V and 6 from J; bases not matched to a gene: 16. Germline V gene sequence: CDR1 GTSNPN, CDR2 SVGIG (reference sequence). CDR3 size: 14 residues. The CDR3 DNA reads TGTGCCCGAACCACCGGGACAGTCAACGGCGAGCAGTACTTC. Amino acid sequence: CARTTGTVNGEQYF.

A note on this clone: Compared with germline, one end of the junction differs, possibly owing to a read error. The rearrangement links TRBV3-1 (or the pseudogene TRBV3-2) to TRBJ2-4; possibly TRBD1 for D (5 bases). This CDR3 has 11 residues. From germline, CDR1 is LGHDT and CDR2 YNNKEL (reference sequence). The CDR3 DNA sequence: TGTGCCAGCAGCCAAGGGCGGATCAGGGACTTC. This codes for CASSQGRIRDF.

This chain joins TRBV6-2 or TRBV6-3 and TRBJ1-2, with a possible D match to TRBD1 (6 bases). Germline V lookup: CDR1 MNHEY, CDR2 SVGEGT. The CDR3 is 16 residues long. Between the trimmed V and J ends, which lost 6 bases and 3 bases, there was a span of 20 bases. The CDR3 region is CASSDTPRDTDYGYTF. The DNA of the CDR3 is TGTGCCAGCAGCGATACACCCCGGGACACCGACTATGGCTACACCTTC.

The chain employs TRBV7-2 and TRBJ2-2, with 7 bases aligning to TRBD2. CDR1 and CDR2 (germline): SGHTA, FQGNSA. The CDR3 is made up of 16 amino acids. V lost 1 base to trimming and J lost 3 bases; unmatched junction nucleotides: 5. The CDR3 sequence: CASSLVAGRDTGELFF. CDR3 in DNA: TGTGCCAGCAGCTTAGTAGCGGGTCGGGACACCGGGGAGCTGTTTTTT.

V gene TRBV29-1 combines with J gene TRBJ1-2; possible D gene TRBD1, 5 bases. The CDR3 covers 12 residues. Trimming stripped 0 bases from V and 4 bases from J, with 6 bases between. The V gene's germline CDR1 is SQVTM and CDR2 ANQGSEA. The CDR3 nucleotides read TGCAGCGTTGAAGATGACAGCTATGGCTACACCTTC. Its translation: CSVEDDSYGYTF.

The genes are TRBV7-9 and TRBJ2-5; D is possibly TRBD2 (5 bases). CDR1 SEHNR and CDR2 FQNEAQ come from the germline V gene (reference sequence). Trimming removed 3 bases from V and 7 bases from J, with 15 bases in between. The CDR3 loop spans 14 amino acids. This chain's CDR3 is CASSFQRLGPTQYF. CDR3 sequence (DNA): TGTGCCAGCAGCTTTCAGCGGTTGGGCCCGACCCAGTACTTC.

The rearrangement joins TRBV6-2 or TRBV6-3 to TRBJ2-5; 8 nucleotides line up with TRBD1. Trimming cost V 4 bases and J 5 bases; bases outside gene matches: 12. The CDR3 sequence is 16 residues long. CDR1 is MNHEY and CDR2 is SVGEGT in the germline V gene. The CDR3 sequence is CASSSAQGALGETQYF. CDR3 coding DNA: TGTGCCAGCAGTTCAGCGCAGGGGGCGCTGGGGGAGACCCAGTACTTC.

The rearrangement uses TRBV7-9 and TRBJ1-2, with D possibly matching TRBD1 (5 bases). CDR1 SEHNR and CDR2 FQNEAQ come from the germline V gene (reference sequence). V was trimmed by 3 bases and J by 7 bases, leaving 18 bases between them. This CDR3 contains 15 residues. CDR3 in amino acids: CASSLGGADLFGYTF. The DNA of the CDR3 is TGTGCCAGCAGCTTGGGAGGGGCCGACCTATTTGGCTACACCTTC.

This clone was detected only once. This chain connects TRBV6-2 or TRBV6-3 to TRBJ1-2; D is unresolved. V lost 6 bases to trimming and J lost 4 bases, with 9 bases between them. CDR3 length: 12 amino acids. Looked up from germline, CDR1 is MNHEY and CDR2 is SVGEGT. In nucleotides, the CDR3 is TGTGCCAGCAGCCCCGACACCTATGGCTACACCTTC. Amino acids: CASSPDTYGYTF.

CDR3 coding DNA: TGTGCCAGCAGAAGGGGGGGCCCAGATACGCAGTATTTT. It yields the protein CASRRGGPDTQYF. The chain carries TRBV27 and TRBJ2-3; D perhaps matches TRBD2 (7 bases). Germline CDR1 and CDR2: MNHEY and SMNVEV (reference sequence). V was pared by 6 bases and J by 4 bases, with 11 bases between. The CDR3 is made up of 13 amino acids.

Details on this clone: The junction shows a germline mismatch at one end, possibly a read error. V usage is TRBV18 and J usage is TRBJ1-1; D is unresolved. Germline V gene sequence: CDR1 KGHSH, CDR2 LQKENI. The CDR3 loop spans 16 amino acids. The CDR3 DNA reads as TGTGCCAGCCCACCCCGGGTCTCAGTAGGGAACACTGAAGCTTTCTTT. This sequence encodes CASPPRVSVGNTEAFF. The entire variable domain, with the rest obtained from reference TRBV18 and TRBJ1-1, is as follows: NAGVMQNPRHLVRRRGQEARLRCSPMKGHSHVYWYRQLPEEGLKFMVYLQKENIIDESGMPKERFSAEFPKEGPSILRIQQVVRGDSAAYFCASPPRVSVGNTEAFFGQGTRLTVV.

This clone was seen only a few times. The chain uses TRBV18 and TRBJ2-1; the D gene is possibly TRBD1 (6 bases). Trimming shortened V by 3 bases and J by 9 bases, and 18 bases separated the two germline ends. The germline gives CDR1 KGHSH, CDR2 LQKENI. This CDR3 is 15 amino acids long. CDR3 sequence: CASSPATGKFGEQFF. Here the CDR3 DNA reads TGTGCCAGCTCACCGGCAACAGGGAAATTCGGTGAGCAGTTCTTC.

The chain employs TRBV12-3 or TRBV12-4 and TRBJ1-2; D not resolved. V was pared by 2 bases and J by 3 bases, with 4 bases between. This CDR3 region has 12 residues. The CDR3 sequence is CASSLSDYGYTF. The CDR3 DNA sequence: TGTGCCAGCAGTTTATCCGACTATGGCTACACCTTC.

V is TRBV18 and J is TRBJ2-1; 8 bases line up with TRBD2. The germline V gene encodes CDR1 KGHSH and CDR2 LQKENI. This CDR3 has 13 amino acids. The J segment lost 12 bases and the V segment lost 3 bases, leaving 7 bases of the junction unmatched. CDR3 bases: TGTGCCAGCTCACCGAGATGGGCGGGGGGGCAGTTCTTC. It specifies CASSPRWAGGQFF. The full variable domain, completed using reference TRBV18 and TRBJ2-1, is NAGVMQNPRHLVRRRGQEARLRCSPMKGHSHVYWYRQLPEEGLKFMVYLQKENIIDESGMPKERFSAEFPKEGPSILRIQQVVRGDSAAYFCASSPRWAGGQFFGPGTRLTVL.

V gene TRBV29-1 combines with J gene TRBJ2-5, with D possibly TRBD2 on 5 matching bases. V was clipped by 6 bases and J by 10 bases, with 21 bases between them. Germline V gene data show CDR1 as SQVTM and CDR2 as ANQGSEA. This CDR3 region has 13 residues. CDR3 in DNA: TGCAGCGTACCCGACACCGGCCGAGGGAGCCAGTACTTC. Translating it yields CSVPDTGRGSQYF.

V usage is TRBV5-6 and J usage is TRBJ2-5; D is ambiguous. V was pared by 4 bases and J by 5 bases, with 15 bases between. Looked up from germline, CDR1 is SGHDT and CDR2 is YYEEEE. CDR3 size: 14 residues. The CDR3 protein is CASSTGFSQETQYF. CDR3 in DNA: TGTGCCAGCAGCACGGGTTTCTCGCAGGAGACCCAGTACTTC.

The rearrangement joins TRBV19 to TRBJ1-6; 8 nucleotides agree with TRBD1. This CDR3 region has 12 residues. J was trimmed by 14 bases and V by 5 bases; bases with no gene match: 5. Germline CDR1 and CDR2: LNHDA and SQIVND (reference sequence). The CDR3 is CASSAGGMTLHF. The CDR3 DNA reads as TGTGCCAGTAGTGCAGGGGGCATGACCCTCCACTTT.

This chain links TRBV5-1 with TRBJ2-2; D unclear. Looked up from germline, CDR1 is SGHRS and CDR2 is YFSETQ. The length of the CDR3 is 14 residues. Trimming cost V 4 bases and J 4 bases, with 11 bases left between them. DNA of the CDR3: TGCGCCAGCAGCACTGCCGTGGTCACCGGGGAGCTGTTTTTT. This gives the protein CASSTAVVTGELFF.

The V gene is TRBV10-3, the J gene TRBJ1-5, with TRBD1 matching over 7 bases. Germline CDR1 is ENHRY and CDR2 is SYGVKD. The J segment lost 2 bases and the V segment lost 2 bases, leaving 3 bases of the junction unmatched. This CDR3 contains 15 residues. CDR3 residues: CAISEPGQGNQPQHF. The CDR3 DNA reads as TGTGCCATCAGTGAGCCCGGACAGGGCAATCAGCCCCAGCATTTT.